This T cell receptor beta chain was found in a study of monozygotic twins with inflammatory bowel disease. The study's findings and limits: IBD patients, compared with healthy twins, shared fewer clonotypes with others (especially with disease activity).

As for this clonotype: Antigen specificity is unknown.

The V gene's germline CDR1 is SGHAT and CDR2 FQNNGV. The CDR3 has 13 residues. TCRdb processed the 5' RACE reads again and assigns one entry to each CDR3 protein, with no DNA. The sample table includes about 300,000 distinct CDR3 sequences. The clonotype was recovered from a human donor with ulcerative colitis or Crohn's disease, or a healthy co-twin of an affected twin (not recorded which). The chain uses TRBV11-2 and TRBJ2-3; lacking DNA, the TRBD1 call made by TCRdb goes unchecked. The sample was blood. The CDR3 sequence is CASSLAGPDTQYF.